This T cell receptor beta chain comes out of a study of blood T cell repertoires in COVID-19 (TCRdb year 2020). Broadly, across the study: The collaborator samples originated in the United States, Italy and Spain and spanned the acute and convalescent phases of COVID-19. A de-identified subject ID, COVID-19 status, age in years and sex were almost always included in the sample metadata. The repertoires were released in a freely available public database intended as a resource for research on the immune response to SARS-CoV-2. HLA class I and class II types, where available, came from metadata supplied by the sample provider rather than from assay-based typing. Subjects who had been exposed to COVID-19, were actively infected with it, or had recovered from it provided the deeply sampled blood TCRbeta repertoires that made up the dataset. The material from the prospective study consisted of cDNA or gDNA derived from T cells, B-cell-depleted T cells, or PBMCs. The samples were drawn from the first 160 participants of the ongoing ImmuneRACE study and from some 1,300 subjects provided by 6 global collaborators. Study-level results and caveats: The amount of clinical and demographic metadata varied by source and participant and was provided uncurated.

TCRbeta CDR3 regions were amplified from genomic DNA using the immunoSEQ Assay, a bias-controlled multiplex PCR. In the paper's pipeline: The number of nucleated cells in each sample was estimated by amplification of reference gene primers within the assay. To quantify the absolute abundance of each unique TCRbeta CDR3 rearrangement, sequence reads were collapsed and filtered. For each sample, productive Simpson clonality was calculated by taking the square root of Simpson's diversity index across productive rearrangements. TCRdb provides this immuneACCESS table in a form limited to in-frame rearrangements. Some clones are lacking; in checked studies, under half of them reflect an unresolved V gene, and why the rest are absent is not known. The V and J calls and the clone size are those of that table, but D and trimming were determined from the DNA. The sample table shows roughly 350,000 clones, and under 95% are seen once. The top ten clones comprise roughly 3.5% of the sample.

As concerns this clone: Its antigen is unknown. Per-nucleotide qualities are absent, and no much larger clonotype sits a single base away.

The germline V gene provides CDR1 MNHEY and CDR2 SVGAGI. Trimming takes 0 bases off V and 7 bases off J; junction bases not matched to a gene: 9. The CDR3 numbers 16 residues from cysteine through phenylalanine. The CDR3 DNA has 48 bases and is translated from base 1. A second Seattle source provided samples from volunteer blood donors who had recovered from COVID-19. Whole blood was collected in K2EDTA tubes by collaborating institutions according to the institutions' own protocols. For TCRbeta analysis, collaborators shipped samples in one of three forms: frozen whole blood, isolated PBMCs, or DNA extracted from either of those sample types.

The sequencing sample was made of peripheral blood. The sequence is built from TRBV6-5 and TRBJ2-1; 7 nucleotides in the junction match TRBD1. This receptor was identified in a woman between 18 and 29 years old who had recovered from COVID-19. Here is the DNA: TGTGCCAGCAGTTACTCGAGTAGGGGGCGTGGGAATGAGCAGTTCTTC. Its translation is CASSYSSRGRGNEQFF.